This paragraph covers one TCR beta chain sequence. Its antigen is unidentified. Germline CDR1 LNHDA, CDR2 SQIVND (reference sequence). The CDR3 sequence is 16 residues long. The V segment lost 5 bases and the J segment 3 bases; nucleotides outside the gene matches: 6. Sequenced by immunoSEQ multiplex PCR; TCRdb stores in-frame clones only, minus some. Of 17,000 or so clones listed, 70% to 75% are singletons. This sample stems from a study of T cell clonotyping in hematopoietic cell transplantation. Study-wide results and caveats: After transplant, recipient diversity fell while pathologically expanded clonotypes grew through day 180.

Specimen: peripheral blood mononuclear cells. J is TRBJ2-3 and V is TRBV19, with 12 positions matching TRBD2. The receptor comes from a woman aged 60 to 75 in good health. Some clones in this sample may be carry-over from other donors' samples. The CDR3 DNA follows: TGTGCCAGTAGTCCGTGGACTAGCGGGGTGACAGATACGCAGTATTTT. Its protein product is CASSPWTSGVTDTQYF. The full variable domain, in which reference TRBV19 and TRBJ2-3 provide the parts outside the CDR3, is DGGITQSPKYLFRKEGQNVTLSCEQNLNHDAMYWYRQDPGQGLRLIYYSQIVNDFQKGDIAEGYSVSREKKESFPLTVTSAQKNPTAFYLCASSPWTSGVTDTQYFGPGTRLTVL.